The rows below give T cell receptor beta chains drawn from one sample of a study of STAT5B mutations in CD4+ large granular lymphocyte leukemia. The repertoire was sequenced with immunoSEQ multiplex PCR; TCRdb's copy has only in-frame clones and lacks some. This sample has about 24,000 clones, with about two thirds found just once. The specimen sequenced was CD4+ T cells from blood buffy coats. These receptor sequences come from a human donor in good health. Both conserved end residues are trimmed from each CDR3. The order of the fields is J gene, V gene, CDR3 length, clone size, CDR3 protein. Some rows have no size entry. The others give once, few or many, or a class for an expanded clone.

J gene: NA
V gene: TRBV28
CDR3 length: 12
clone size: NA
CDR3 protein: ASSLSGRTYEQY

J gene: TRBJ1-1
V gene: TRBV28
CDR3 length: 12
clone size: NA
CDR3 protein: ASSSGDRFAEAF

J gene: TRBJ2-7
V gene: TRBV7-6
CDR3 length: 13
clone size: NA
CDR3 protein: ASSDGQAGSYEQY

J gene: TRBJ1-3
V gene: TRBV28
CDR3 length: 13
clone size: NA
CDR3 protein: ASSLLGLSGNTIY

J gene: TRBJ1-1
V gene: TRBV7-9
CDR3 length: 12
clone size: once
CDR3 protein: ASSLDRGNTEAF

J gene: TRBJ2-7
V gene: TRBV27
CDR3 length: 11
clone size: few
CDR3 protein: ASSPSQGYEQY

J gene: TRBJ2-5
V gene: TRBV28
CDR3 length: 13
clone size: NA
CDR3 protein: ASALAGDLQETQY

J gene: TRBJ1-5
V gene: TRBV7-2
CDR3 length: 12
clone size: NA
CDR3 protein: ASSPEYSNQPQH

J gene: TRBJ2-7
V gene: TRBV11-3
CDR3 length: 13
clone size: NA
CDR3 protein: ASSLVGTASYEQY

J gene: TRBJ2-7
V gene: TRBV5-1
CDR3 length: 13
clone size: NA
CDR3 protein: ASSQGQVLSYEQY

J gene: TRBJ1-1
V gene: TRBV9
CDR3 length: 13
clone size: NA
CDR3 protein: ASSVQGIDNTEAF

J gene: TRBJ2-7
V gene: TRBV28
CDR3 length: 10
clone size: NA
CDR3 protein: ASSLSDYEQY

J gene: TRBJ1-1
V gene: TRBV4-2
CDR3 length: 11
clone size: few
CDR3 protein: ASSPQVNTEAF

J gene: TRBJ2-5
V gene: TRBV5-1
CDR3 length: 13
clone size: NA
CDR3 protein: ASSLGGTPQETQY

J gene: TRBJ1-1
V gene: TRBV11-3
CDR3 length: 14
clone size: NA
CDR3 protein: ASSLELAGAHTEAF

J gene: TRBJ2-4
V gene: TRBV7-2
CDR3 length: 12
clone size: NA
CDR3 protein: ASSLEAAKNIQY

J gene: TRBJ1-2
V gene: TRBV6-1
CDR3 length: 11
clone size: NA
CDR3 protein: ASSEAQDSSAF

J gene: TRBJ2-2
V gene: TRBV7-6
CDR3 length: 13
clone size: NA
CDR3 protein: ASSMGQGVTGELF

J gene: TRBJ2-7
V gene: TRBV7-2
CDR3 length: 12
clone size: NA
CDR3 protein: ASSHSGRRYEQY

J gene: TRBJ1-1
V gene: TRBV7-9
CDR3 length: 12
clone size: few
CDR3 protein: ASSLGLMNTEAF

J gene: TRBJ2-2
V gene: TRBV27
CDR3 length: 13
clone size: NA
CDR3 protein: ASSLGSGVFGELF

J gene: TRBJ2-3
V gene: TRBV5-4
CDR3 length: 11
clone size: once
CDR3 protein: ASRLKDDSTQY

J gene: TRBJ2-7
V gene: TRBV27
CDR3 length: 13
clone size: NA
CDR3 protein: ASSLRQGPRTEQY

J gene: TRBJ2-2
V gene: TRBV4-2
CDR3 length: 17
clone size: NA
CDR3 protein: ASSRYGTGGANVVGELF

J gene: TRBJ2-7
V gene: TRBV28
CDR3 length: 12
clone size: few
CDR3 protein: ASRTGLRIYEQY

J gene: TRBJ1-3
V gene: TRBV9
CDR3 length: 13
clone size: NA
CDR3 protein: ASSVEGTEGNTIY

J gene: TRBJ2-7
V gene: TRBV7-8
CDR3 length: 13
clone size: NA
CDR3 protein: ASSLGRRQSYEQY

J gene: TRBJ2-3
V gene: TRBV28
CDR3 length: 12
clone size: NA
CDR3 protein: ASSPRGHTDTQY